A single sample is the source of the 24 T cell receptor beta chains below, sequenced in a study of early T cells in non-severe SARS-CoV-2 infection. One entry per CDR3 protein results from TCRdb running MiXCR on the 5' RACE reads. The sample has about 64,000 distinct CDR3 sequences; roughly 9% are singletons. Sequencing was performed on whole blood, taken at baseline. The origin of the receptors is an adult who was a healthcare worker with PCR-confirmed SARS-CoV-2 infection or an uninfected control (not recorded which).

This clonotype was recorded a few times. The chain employs TRBV14 and TRBJ2-1; a weak D match, TRBD2 (5 bases). Germline V CDR1 and CDR2: SGHDN, FVKESK. The CDR3 is made up of 13 amino acids. Deletions cut 1 base from V and 8 bases from J, with 9 bases between. The CDR3 bases are TGTGCCAGCAGCCAAGCCCTAGCCTATGAGCAGTTCTTC. It encodes CASSQALAYEQFF.

The table lists this clonotype with many counts. The V gene is TRBV4-1, the J gene TRBJ2-7; 8 bases agree with TRBD1. With V trimmed by 4 bases and J by 2 bases, 13 bases remained unmatched. CDR3 size: 17 residues. Per germline, CDR1 MGHRA and CDR2 YSYEKL. As DNA, the CDR3 is TGCGCCAGCAGCCCTCAACAGGACAGGGTACTAACCTACGAGCAGTACTTC. Translation gives CASSPQQDRVLTYEQYF.

This chain uses TRBV29-1 with TRBJ2-5; D call uncertain. This CDR3 spans 11 amino acids. V was cut by 2 bases and J by 6 bases, with 7 bases left in between. Germline values: CDR1 SQVTM, CDR2 ANQGSEA. The CDR3 region has the DNA TGCAGCGTTGAACGGTTCCAGACCCAGTACTTC. This encodes CSVERFQTQYF.

CDR3: CASSPQYVSSGNTIYF. The CDR3 DNA reads TGTGCCAGCAGTCCGCAGTACGTGAGCTCTGGAAACACCATATATTTT. The chain carries TRBV12-3 or TRBV12-4 and TRBJ1-3, with D unclear. V was cut by 5 bases and J by 0 bases, with 14 bases left in between. The CDR3 has 16 residues.

The sample holds a few counts of this clonotype. This chain uses TRBV5-4 with TRBJ2-7, with 11 positions matching TRBD2. Germline values: CDR1 SGHNT, CDR2 YYREEE (reference sequence). This CDR3 contains 14 residues. V dropped 6 bases and J dropped 4; count of bases not matched to a gene: 6. The CDR3 DNA follows: TGTGCCAGCACTCGGGGACTAGCGGATTACGAGCAGTACTTC. Translating gives CASTRGLADYEQYF.

This clonotype was found many times. The V call is TRBV24-1, the J call TRBJ2-1; D is unresolved. Germline V lookup: CDR1 KGHDR, CDR2 SFDVKD. V was shortened by 5 bases and J by 7 bases, with 11 bases between the two germline ends. There are 13 residues in the CDR3. The CDR3 nucleotides read TGTGCCACCAGTGCTTATCCTTCAAATGAGCAGTTCTTC. It translates to CATSAYPSNEQFF.

V gene TRBV5-1 combines with J gene TRBJ2-7, with D possibly called TRBD1 or TRBD2 (5 bases each). Trimming shortened V by 1 base and J by 2 bases, and 7 bases separated the two germline ends. CDR1 is SGHRS and CDR2 is YFSETQ in the germline V gene. This CDR3 has 13 amino acids. CDR3 amino acids: CASSLRDPYEQYF. CDR3 in DNA: TGCGCCAGCAGCTTGAGGGACCCCTACGAGCAGTACTTC.

This clonotype was picked up many times. The V call is TRBV12-3 or TRBV12-4, the J call TRBJ1-1; D is undetermined. The CDR3 sequence is 12 residues long. Trimming took 6 bases from V and 1 from J, leaving 6 bases between them. CDR3 region: CASRRQNTEAFF. The CDR3 DNA reads TGTGCCAGCAGAAGACAGAACACTGAAGCTTTCTTT.

This clonotype was found many times. The J gene is TRBJ2-5, the V gene TRBV9; weak D call: TRBD1 (6 bases). Between the trimmed V and J ends, which lost 4 bases and 2 bases, there was a span of 9 bases. CDR1 is SGDLS and CDR2 is YYNGEE in the germline V gene. The CDR3 consists of 13 residues. The CDR3 DNA follows: TGTGCCAGCAGCATCGGACAGCAAGAGACCCAGTACTTC. Translation gives CASSIGQQETQYF. The variable domain in full, completed from reference TRBV9 and TRBJ2-5, reads DSGVTQTPKHLITATGQRVTLRCSPRSGDLSVYWYQQSLDQGLQFLIQYYNGEERAKGNILERFSAQQFPDLHSELNLSSLELGDSALYFCASSIGQQETQYFGPGTRLLVL.

This clonotype was observed a few times. The chain uses TRBV6-5 and TRBJ1-6, with 7 bases that match TRBD1. With V trimmed by 2 bases and J by 7 bases, 8 bases remained unmatched. The germline V gene encodes CDR1 MNHEY and CDR2 SVGAGI. CDR3 length equals 16 residues. The CDR3 DNA reads TGTGCCAGCAGTTACCGCGTGGGGACAGCAAATTCACCCCTCCACTTT. Amino acids: CASSYRVGTANSPLHF.

The rearrangement links TRBV4-2 to TRBJ2-1, with unresolved D. Trimming cost V 1 base and J 1 base, with 11 bases left between them. The V gene's germline CDR1 is LGHNA and CDR2 YNFKEQ. The CDR3 is 16 amino acids. CDR3 nucleotides: TGTGCCAGCAGCCAAGTAGGTGCTAAATCCTACAATGAGCAGTTCTTC. Translation gives CASSQVGAKSYNEQFF.

This clonotype was counted only a few times. The chain couples TRBV3-1 to TRBJ1-1; no clear D. The V end was cut by 4 bases, the J end by 3 bases, with 9 bases between. The germline gives CDR1 LGHDT, CDR2 YNNKEL (reference sequence). The CDR3 length is 13 residues. This CDR3 is CASSRTYDTEAFF. The CDR3, as DNA: TGTGCCAGCAGCCGGACGTATGACACTGAAGCTTTCTTT.

The J gene is TRBJ2-1, the V gene TRBV4-3; 7 nucleotides agree with TRBD2. The CDR3 contains 15 residues. CDR1 and CDR2 (germline): LGHNA, YSLEER. After removal of 1 base from V and 3 bases from J, the junction contained 3 bases not matched to a gene. The CDR3 coding sequence is TGCGCCAGCAGCCAAGCGGGGGGAGACTACAATGAGCAGTTCTTC. Translated, it gives CASSQAGGDYNEQFF.

This sequence joins TRBV27 and TRBJ2-3, with unresolved D. This CDR3 has 17 residues. In germline, CDR1 is MNHEY, CDR2 SMNVEV (reference sequence). Trimming took 6 bases from V and 4 from J, leaving 23 bases between them. CDR3 in amino acids: CASSPPLEHFPADTQYF. Here the CDR3 DNA reads TGTGCCAGCAGCCCACCCCTGGAACATTTTCCAGCAGATACGCAGTATTTT.

This clonotype was picked up a small number of times. This chain joins TRBV7-2 and TRBJ2-7, with D uncertain. The CDR3 extends over 14 amino acids. Trimming removed 7 bases from V and 3 bases from J, with 16 bases in between. From germline, CDR1 is SGHTA and CDR2 FQGNSA. CDR3 bases: TGTGCCAGCACCTTTACCATCATGGACTACGAGCAGTACTTC. The encoded protein is CASTFTIMDYEQYF.

This clonotype appeared a few times. The gene calls are TRBV27 and TRBJ1-3; no firm D call. The V gene lost 4 bases and the J gene lost 0 bases, with 10 bases spanning the gap. CDR3 length: 15 residues. Germline loops: CDR1 MNHEY, CDR2 SMNVEV (reference sequence). The DNA for the CDR3 is TGTGCCAGCAGTTCACGACTGACCTCTGGAAACACCATATATTTT. It encodes CASSSRLTSGNTIYF.

Ten or more counts support this clonotype. The chain recombines TRBV18 with TRBJ2-1; 10 bases are a match to TRBD2. The germline V gene encodes CDR1 KGHSH and CDR2 LQKENI. With 1 base clipped from V and 7 bases from J, the junction kept 4 bases outside the gene matches. The CDR3 has 15 amino acids. This CDR3 reads CASSPQASGSNEQFF. The CDR3, as DNA: TGTGCCAGCTCACCACAGGCTAGCGGGAGTAATGAGCAGTTCTTC. The whole variable domain, remainder taken from reference TRBV18 and TRBJ2-1, is NAGVMQNPRHLVRRRGQEARLRCSPMKGHSHVYWYRQLPEEGLKFMVYLQKENIIDESGMPKERFSAEFPKEGPSILRIQQVVRGDSAAYFCASSPQASGSNEQFFGPGTRLTVL.

This clonotype has ten or more counts. The chain uses TRBV7-6 and TRBJ2-3; D not resolved. The germline V gene encodes CDR1 SGHVS and CDR2 FNYEAQ. Trimming shortened V by 5 bases and J by 5 bases, and 8 bases separated the two germline ends. This CDR3 region has 12 residues. For the CDR3, the DNA is TGTGCCAGCAGCGGACGGGTAGATACGCAGTATTTT. It encodes CASSGRVDTQYF.

This clonotype was counted only a few times. The CDR3 spells CASSVDRWAVYGYTF. The CDR3 DNA follows: TGTGCCAGCAGTGTAGATCGGTGGGCAGTCTATGGCTACACCTTC. The V call is TRBV25-1, the J call TRBJ1-2; no clear D. Germline loops: CDR1 MGHDK, CDR2 SYGVNS. The CDR3 loop spans 15 amino acids. The V gene lost 4 bases and the J gene lost 4 bases, with 16 bases spanning the gap.

At least ten counts were recorded for this clonotype. The CDR3 nucleotides read TGTGCCAGCAGCCTTGGACAGGGTCCAGATACGCAGTATTTT. The encoded protein is CASSLGQGPDTQYF. This chain connects TRBV3-1 to TRBJ2-3; 8 nucleotides match TRBD1. V dropped 4 bases and J dropped 4; count of bases not matched to a gene: 4. Germline values: CDR1 LGHDT, CDR2 YNNKEL (reference sequence). The CDR3 runs to 14 residues.

This sequence joins TRBV20-1 and TRBJ2-7; D gene ambiguous. Trimming shortened V by 4 bases and J by 4 bases, and 8 bases separated the two germline ends. Per germline, CDR1 DFQATT and CDR2 SNEGSKA (reference sequence). The CDR3 consists of 11 residues. The CDR3 spells CSATVGYEQYF. The CDR3, as DNA: TGCAGTGCTACTGTCGGATACGAGCAGTACTTC.

The chain joins TRBV19 to TRBJ2-7; 7 bases are shared with TRBD1. Trimming at V came to 4 bases and at J to 7 bases, leaving 16 bases not matched to a gene. The CDR3 contains 16 residues. Germline V gene data show CDR1 as LNHDA and CDR2 as SQIVND (reference sequence). In DNA, the CDR3 is TGTGCCAGTAGTAATGGATTTGGGACAGCACTACGGGAGCAGTACTTC. Translated, it gives CASSNGFGTALREQYF.

This chain joins TRBV7-8 and TRBJ2-3; 12 positions agree with TRBD2. The V and J ends lost 5 bases and 6 bases, in that order; junction bases with no gene match: 9. Germline V gives CDR1 SGHVS, CDR2 FQNEAQ. This CDR3 spans 16 amino acids. CDR3 nucleotides: TGTGCCAGCAGCCCGACCGGGACTAGCGGGTCGGATACGCAGTATTTT. Translating gives CASSPTGTSGSDTQYF.

The chain joins TRBV2 to TRBJ1-5; D unclear. The CDR3 length is 14 residues. From germline, CDR1 is SNHLY and CDR2 FYNNEI. The V end lost 7 bases, the J end lost 0 bases, and 10 bases lay between the germline ends. The CDR3 coding sequence is TGTGCCAGCATTAGCGGGGTTAGCAATCAGCCCCAGCATTTT. Translating it yields CASISGVSNQPQHF.